The clone carrying this T cell receptor (beta chain) was counted many times. Those enrolled, adults aged roughly 18 to 95 years, came from about two dozen US areas. V lost 5 bases to trimming and J lost 1 base, with 11 bases between them. Germline CDR1 and CDR2: SEHNR and FQNEAQ (reference sequence). The CDR3 is 14 amino acids. Authors' methods: Amplified reference gene primers provided the basis for estimating nucleated cell counts. Profiling relied on immunoSEQ multiplex PCR, and the TCRdb table lists in-frame clones only, not all of them. V, J and clone size were drawn from that table, and D and trimming were deduced from the DNA. Of 180,000 or so clones listed, around four fifths are singletons. The data are from a study of blood T cell repertoires in COVID-19.

The receptor comes from a woman aged 60 to 75 who had recovered from COVID-19. This chain links TRBV7-9 with TRBJ1-1; D gene ambiguous. Input material: PBMCs or T cells enriched from blood (not recorded which). CDR3 residues: CASSPTAGNTEAFF. CDR3 nucleotide sequence: TGTGCCAGCAGCCCGACTGCCGGGAACACTGAAGCTTTCTTT.